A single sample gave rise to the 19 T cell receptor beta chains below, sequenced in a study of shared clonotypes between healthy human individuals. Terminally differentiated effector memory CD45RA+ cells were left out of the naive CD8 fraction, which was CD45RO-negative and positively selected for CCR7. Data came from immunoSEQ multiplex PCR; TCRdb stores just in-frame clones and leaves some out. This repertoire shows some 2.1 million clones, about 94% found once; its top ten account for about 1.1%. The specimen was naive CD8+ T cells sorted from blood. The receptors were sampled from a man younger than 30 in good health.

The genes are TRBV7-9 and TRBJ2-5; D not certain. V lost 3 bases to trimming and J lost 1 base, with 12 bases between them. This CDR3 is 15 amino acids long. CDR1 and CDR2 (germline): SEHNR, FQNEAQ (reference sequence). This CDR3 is CASSLSFPSQETQYF. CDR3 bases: TGTGCCAGCAGCTTGAGCTTCCCTAGCCAAGAGACCCAGTACTTC.

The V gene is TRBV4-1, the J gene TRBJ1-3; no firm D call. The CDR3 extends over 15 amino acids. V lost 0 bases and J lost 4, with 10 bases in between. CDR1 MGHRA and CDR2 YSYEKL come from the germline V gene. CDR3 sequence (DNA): TGCGCCAGCAGCCAAGATACTGGGGTAGGAAACACCATATATTTT. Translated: CASSQDTGVGNTIYF.

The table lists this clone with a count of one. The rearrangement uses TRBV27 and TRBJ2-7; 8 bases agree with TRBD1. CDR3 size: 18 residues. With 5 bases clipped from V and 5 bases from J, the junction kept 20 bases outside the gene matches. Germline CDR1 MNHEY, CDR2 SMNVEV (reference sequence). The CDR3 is CASSLPTPGTGLLDEQYF. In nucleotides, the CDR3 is TGTGCCAGCAGTCTACCCACCCCGGGGACAGGACTTTTGGACGAGCAGTACTTC.

The chain's CDR3 is CASSSGTEETQYF. The DNA of the CDR3 is TGTGCCAGCAGCAGCGGGACAGAAGAGACCCAGTACTTC. This sequence joins TRBV7-3 and TRBJ2-5; perhaps D is TRBD1 or TRBD2 (7 bases each). The CDR3 totals 13 residues. Trimming took 5 bases from V and 3 from J, leaving 10 bases between them. Germline assignment: CDR1 SGHTA and CDR2 FQGTGA.

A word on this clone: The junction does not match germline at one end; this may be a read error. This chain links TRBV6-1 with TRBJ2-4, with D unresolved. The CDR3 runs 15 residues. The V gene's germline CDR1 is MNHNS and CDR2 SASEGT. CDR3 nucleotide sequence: TGTGCCAGCAATGAAGGCCGCTTTGCCAAAAACATTCAGTACTTC. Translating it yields CASNEGRFAKNIQYF.

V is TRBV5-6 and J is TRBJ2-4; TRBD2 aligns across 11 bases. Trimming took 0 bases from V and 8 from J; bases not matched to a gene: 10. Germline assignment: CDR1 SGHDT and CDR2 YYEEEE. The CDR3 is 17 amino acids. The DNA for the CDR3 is TGTGCCAGCAGCTTGGAACTAGCGGGAGAGATGTTGGACATTCAGTACTTC. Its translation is CASSLELAGEMLDIQYF.

The CDR3 sequence is CASSTQGAGYGYTF. The CDR3 region has the DNA TGTGCCAGCAGTACGCAGGGGGCGGGCTATGGCTACACCTTC. V is TRBV6-5 and J is TRBJ1-2, with TRBD1 matching 8 bases. CDR1 is MNHEY, CDR2 SVGAGI, per germline. The V gene end was trimmed by 5 bases and the J gene end by 4 bases; junction bases not matched to a gene: 6. The CDR3 length is 14 residues.

The CDR3 here is CASSDTNDEQFF. The DNA for the CDR3 is TGTGCCAGCAGTGATACCAACGATGAGCAGTTCTTC. The chain joins TRBV25-1 to TRBJ2-1, with D uncertain. The V and J ends lost 3 bases and 8 bases respectively, with 8 bases between them. The CDR3 is 12 residues long. Germline values: CDR1 MGHDK, CDR2 SYGVNS.

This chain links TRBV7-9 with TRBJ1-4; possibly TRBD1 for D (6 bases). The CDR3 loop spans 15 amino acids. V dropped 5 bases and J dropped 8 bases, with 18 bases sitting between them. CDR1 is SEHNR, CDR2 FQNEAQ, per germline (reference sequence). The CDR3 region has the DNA TGTGCCAGCAGCATATTAGACAGGATTGGGGAAAAACTGTTTTTT. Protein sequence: CASSILDRIGEKLFF. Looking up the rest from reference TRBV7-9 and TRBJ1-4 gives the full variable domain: DTGVSQNPRHKITKRGQNVTFRCDPISEHNRLYWYRQTLGQGPEFLTYFQNEAQLEKSRLLSDRFSAERPKGSFSTLEIQRTEQGDSAMYLCASSILDRIGEKLFFGSGTQLSVL.

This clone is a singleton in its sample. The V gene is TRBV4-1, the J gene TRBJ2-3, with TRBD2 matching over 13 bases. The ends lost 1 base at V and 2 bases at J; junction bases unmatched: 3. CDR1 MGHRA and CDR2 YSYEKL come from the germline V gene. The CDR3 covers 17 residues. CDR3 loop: CASSQGGLAGDTDTQYF. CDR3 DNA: TGCGCCAGCAGCCAAGGCGGACTAGCGGGAGACACAGATACGCAGTATTTT.

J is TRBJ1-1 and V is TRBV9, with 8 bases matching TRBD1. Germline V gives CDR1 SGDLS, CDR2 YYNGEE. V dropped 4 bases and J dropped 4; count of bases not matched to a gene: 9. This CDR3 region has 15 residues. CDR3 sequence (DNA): TGTGCCAGCAGCCCCTACTTTACAGGGGGCACTGAAGCTTTCTTT. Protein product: CASSPYFTGGTEAFF.

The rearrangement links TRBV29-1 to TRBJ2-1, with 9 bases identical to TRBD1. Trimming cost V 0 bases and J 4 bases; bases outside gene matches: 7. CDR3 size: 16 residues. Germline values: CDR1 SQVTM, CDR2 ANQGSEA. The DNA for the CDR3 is TGCAGCGTTGAAGATAGGGAACAGGGGGCGTACAATGAGCAGTTCTTC. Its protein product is CSVEDREQGAYNEQFF.

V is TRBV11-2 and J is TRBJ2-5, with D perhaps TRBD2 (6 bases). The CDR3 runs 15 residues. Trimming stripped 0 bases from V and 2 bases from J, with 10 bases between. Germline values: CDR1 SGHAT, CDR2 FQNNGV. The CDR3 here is CASSLDLGGQETQYF. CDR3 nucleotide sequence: TGTGCCAGCAGCTTAGATCTGGGGGGACAAGAGACCCAGTACTTC.

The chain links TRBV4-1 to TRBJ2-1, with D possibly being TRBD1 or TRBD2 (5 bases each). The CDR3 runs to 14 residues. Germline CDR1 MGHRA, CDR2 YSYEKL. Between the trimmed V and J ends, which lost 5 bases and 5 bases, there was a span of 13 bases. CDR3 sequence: CASSGRGGDNEQFF. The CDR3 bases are TGCGCCAGCAGCGGACGGGGCGGCGACAATGAGCAGTTCTTC.

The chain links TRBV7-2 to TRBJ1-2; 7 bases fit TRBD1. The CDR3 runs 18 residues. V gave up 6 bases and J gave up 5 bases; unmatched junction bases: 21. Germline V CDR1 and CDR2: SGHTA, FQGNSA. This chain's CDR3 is CASRPVKAERGTAYGYTF. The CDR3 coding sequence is TGTGCCAGCAGACCCGTTAAGGCAGAAAGGGGGACAGCATATGGCTACACCTTC.

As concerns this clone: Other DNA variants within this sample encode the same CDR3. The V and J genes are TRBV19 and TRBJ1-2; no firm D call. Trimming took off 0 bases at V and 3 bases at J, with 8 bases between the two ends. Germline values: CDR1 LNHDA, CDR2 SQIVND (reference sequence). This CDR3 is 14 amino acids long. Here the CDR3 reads CASSIDLEDYGYTF. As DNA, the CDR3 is TGTGCCAGTAGTATAGATCTAGAGGACTATGGCTACACCTTC.

CDR3 DNA: TGTGCCAGCAGCGTTATGACTAGCGGGAGGTTCAATGAGCAGTTCTTC. It yields the protein CASSVMTSGRFNEQFF. The chain joins TRBV9 to TRBJ2-1; 13 bases align to TRBD2. The V and J ends lost 2 bases and 6 bases, in that order; junction bases with no gene match: 5. The CDR3 has 16 amino acids. Germline lookup yields CDR1 SGDLS and CDR2 YYNGEE.

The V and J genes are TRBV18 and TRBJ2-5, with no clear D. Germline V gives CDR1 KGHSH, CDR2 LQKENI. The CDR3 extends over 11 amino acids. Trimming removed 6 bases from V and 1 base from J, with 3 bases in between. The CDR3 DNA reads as TGTGCCAGCTCGTTCCAAGAGACCCAGTACTTC. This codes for CASSFQETQYF.

The CDR3 sequence: CAISGGGPQHF. DNA of the CDR3: TGTGCCATCAGCGGGGGGGGGCCCCAGCATTTT. This chain joins TRBV10-3 and TRBJ1-5; TRBD1 might be the D (5 bases). Trimming stripped 6 bases from V and 9 bases from J, with 9 bases between. Germline assignment: CDR1 ENHRY and CDR2 SYGVKD. The CDR3 runs 11 residues.